The clone carrying this T cell receptor beta chain is a singleton in its sample. The data derive from a study of cytomegalovirus exposure and HLA in healthy donors. The PCR used 60 Vbeta and 13 Jbeta primers. The data were produced by immunoSEQ multiplex PCR, yet TCRdb's version contains in-frame clones alone and is incomplete. Of about 160,000 clones listed, approximately 85% are singletons. CDR3 length equals 18 residues. The ends were cut back, 4 bases at V and 0 bases at J, with 16 bases in the middle. Germline-derived CDR1 and CDR2 are LNHDA and SQIVND (reference sequence). J is TRBJ2-6 and V is TRBV19, with D tentatively TRBD2 (5 bases). Material for sequencing was PBMCs. The receptor was derived from a middle-aged man in good health and CMV-seropositive. This CDR3 reads CASSTSSGLASGANVLTF. For the CDR3, the DNA is TGTGCCAGTAGTACCAGCTCTGGACTCGCCTCTGGGGCCAACGTCCTGACTTTC.